The TCR beta chain under discussion was sequenced for a study of cytomegalovirus exposure and HLA in healthy donors. Study findings and constraints: What a later analysis reportedly showed was that an Asian-associated ancestry cluster had fewer N-insertions than the 666-donor mean. Some segments of the V type, notably TRBV6-2 and TRBV6-3, were excluded as indistinguishable. In a later analysis, a missense DCLRE1C variant was linked to TCR beta V- and J-gene trimming.

CDR1 SEHNR and CDR2 FQNEAQ come from the germline V gene (reference sequence). V trimming: 0 bases; J trimming: 3 bases; junction bases outside the gene matches: 7. CDR3 size: 16 residues. This cohort consisted of healthy bone marrow donors. In the PCR, 60 Vbeta and 13 Jbeta primers were used. Sequencing used immunoSEQ multiplex PCR; TCRdb keeps in-frame clones, though not all of them. This table has some 100,000 clones, around 76% appearing once. For this clone: Its antigen is not identified.

What was sequenced was PBMCs. The rearrangement links TRBV7-9 to TRBJ2-5, with 7 positions matching TRBD1. This TCR derives from a man aged 50-59 years in good health and CMV-seropositive. The CDR3 sequence is CASSLAPPGTEETQYF. The CDR3 nucleotides read TGTGCCAGCAGCTTAGCCCCTCCCGGGACAGAAGAGACCCAGTACTTC. The entire variable domain, with the rest obtained from reference TRBV7-9 and TRBJ2-5, is as follows: DTGVSQNPRHKITKRGQNVTFRCDPISEHNRLYWYRQTLGQGPEFLTYFQNEAQLEKSRLLSDRFSAERPKGSFSTLEIQRTEQGDSAMYLCASSLAPPGTEETQYFGPGTRLLVL.